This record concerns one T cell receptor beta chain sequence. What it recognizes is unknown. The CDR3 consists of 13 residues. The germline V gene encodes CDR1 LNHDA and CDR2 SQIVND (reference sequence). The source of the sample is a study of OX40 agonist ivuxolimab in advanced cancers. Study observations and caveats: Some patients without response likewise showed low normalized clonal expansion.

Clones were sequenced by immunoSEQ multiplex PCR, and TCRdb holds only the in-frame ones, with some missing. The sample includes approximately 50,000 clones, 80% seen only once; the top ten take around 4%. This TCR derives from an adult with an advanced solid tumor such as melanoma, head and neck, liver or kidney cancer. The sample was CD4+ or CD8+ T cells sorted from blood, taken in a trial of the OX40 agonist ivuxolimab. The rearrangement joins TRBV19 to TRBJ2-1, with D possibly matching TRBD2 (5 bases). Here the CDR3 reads CAAGVGRYNEQFF. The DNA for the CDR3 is TGTGCAGCCGGGGTCGGGCGTTACAATGAGCAGTTCTTC.